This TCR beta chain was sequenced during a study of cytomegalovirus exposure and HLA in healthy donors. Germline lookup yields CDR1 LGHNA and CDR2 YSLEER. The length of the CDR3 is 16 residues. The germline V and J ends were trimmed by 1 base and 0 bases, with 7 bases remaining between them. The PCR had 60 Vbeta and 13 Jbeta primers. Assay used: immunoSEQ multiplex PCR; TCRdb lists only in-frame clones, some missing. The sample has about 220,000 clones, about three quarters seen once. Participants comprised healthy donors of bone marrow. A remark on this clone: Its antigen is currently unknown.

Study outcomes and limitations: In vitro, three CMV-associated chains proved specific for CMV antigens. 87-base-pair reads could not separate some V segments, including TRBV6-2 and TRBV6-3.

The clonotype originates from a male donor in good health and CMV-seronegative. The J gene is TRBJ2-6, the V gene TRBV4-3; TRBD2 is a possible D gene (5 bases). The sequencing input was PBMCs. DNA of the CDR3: TGCGCCAGCAGCCAAGGAGGGAACTCTGGGGCCAACGTCCTGACTTTC. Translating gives CASSQGGNSGANVLTF.